This entry concerns a single T cell receptor (beta chain). This clonotype was found many times. The clone's antigen remains unknown. No base quality information exists; no much larger clone differs at one position. For unsorted PBMC libraries, 2 million PBMCs were used after storage in RNAlater at -80 degrees C until RNA extraction. The multiple sclerosis patients were enrolled in a US clinical protocol that used magnetic resonance imaging to evaluate disease progression. Peripheral blood was subjected to Ficoll-Hypaque density gradient centrifugation to isolate PBMCs, which were then cryopreserved in liquid nitrogen. The sample comes from a study of neurological immune-mediated disorders (dated by TCRdb to about 2019). Background for the entire study: Of the approximately 34 multiple sclerosis patients, approximately 31 had relapsing-remitting MS and 3 had secondary progressive MS. The study compared peripheral blood TCR-beta repertoires of HTLV-I-associated myelopathy (HAM/TSP) patients, multiple sclerosis patients and healthy controls using UMI-based sequencing. Longitudinal samples, technical triplicates and paired sorted CD4+ and CD8+ T-cell subsets, alongside PBMC samples, were included among the approximately 98 TCR-beta libraries. The cohort was made up of 68 subjects, consisting of some 15 HAM/TSP patients, some 35 multiple sclerosis patients and about 20 healthy controls.

The V end gives up 3 bases and the J end 6 bases, leaving 6 bases in the junction not matched to a gene. Measured from the cysteine to the phenylalanine, the CDR3 is 15 residues long. The retained sequence is limited to the CDR3, 45 bases, with the frame set at the first base. The paper as a whole reports these results and caveats: No clinical or MRI features were associated with the MS cluster, and the authors said that larger cohorts are needed. The highest TCR clonal expansion was observed in HAM/TSP patients, whereas the lowest was observed in MS patients, even when compared with healthy controls. Across subjects, expanded clones never shared an identical CDR3 amino acid sequence, which suggests that the TCR-beta repertoires in every group were private. Repertoires from 18 of 34 MS patients were grouped by phylogenetic analysis into a cluster of related CDR3 sequences, suggesting a possible repertoire-level signature.

cDNA was synthesized by template-switch 5'RACE using a primer with a 10-nucleotide random unique molecular identifier that tagged each TCR transcript. Each sequencing run produced over 160 million TCR-beta sequences covering 15-18 subjects. Total RNA was extracted with the RNeasy kit. The KAPA Real-time Library Amplification kit was used to amplify TCR-beta VDJ regions with primers targeting the TCR constant region and the 5'RACE anchor. Sample indexes and Illumina adaptors were added in a first PCR, and a second PCR then increased library yield. After Ampure bead purification, the roughly 650 bp TCR product was size-selected on a 2% E-gel SizeSelection system. Before pooling, library quality was assessed on a Bioanalyzer, concentration was determined with Qubit, and library quantification was performed with the Kapa Library Quantification kit. An Illumina HiSeq 2500 sequenced the libraries paired-end 2 x 150 bp. To increase sequence diversity, about 23-30% phiX was spiked into each library pool. The authors processed their data as follows. Quality-filtered reads were processed with the UMI-based MiGEC pipeline, which removed over 75% of raw TCR sequences during error correction. VDJ genes were aligned to IMGT germline references, and clonotypes were defined by unique CDR3 amino acid sequence plus V-J genes. Clonal expansion, Shannon diversity and CDR3 relatedness were evaluated with VDJtools (CalcPairwiseDistances, ClusterSamples), while phylogenetic trees were built in CLCbio workbench. A clone was classed as expanded if it had 8 or more unique UMIs, a cutoff based on coefficient-of-variation modelling across technical triplicates. In-frame beta chains were kept once TCRdb had trimmed the public reads at Q25 with fastp and called clones with MiXCR. Each record represents a unique CDR3 protein, reported with the most common genes and DNA among its rows. The authors' filters were not applied to this entry. This sample has 60,000 to 85,000 distinct CDR3 sequences in its table, and approximately 4.6% of those were observed once. Of the sample, 2.2% is held by the ten largest clones.

This clonotype was obtained from a woman in her sixties or seventies with multiple sclerosis. This chain is built from TRBV12-3 or TRBV12-4 and TRBJ2-7, with TRBD2 matching 12 junction bases. The sample taken for sequencing was PBMCs. The DNA sequence is given as TGTGCCAGCAGTTTTATGACTAGCGGGAGTATCGAGCAGTACTTC. Translation gives CASSFMTSGSIEQYF.